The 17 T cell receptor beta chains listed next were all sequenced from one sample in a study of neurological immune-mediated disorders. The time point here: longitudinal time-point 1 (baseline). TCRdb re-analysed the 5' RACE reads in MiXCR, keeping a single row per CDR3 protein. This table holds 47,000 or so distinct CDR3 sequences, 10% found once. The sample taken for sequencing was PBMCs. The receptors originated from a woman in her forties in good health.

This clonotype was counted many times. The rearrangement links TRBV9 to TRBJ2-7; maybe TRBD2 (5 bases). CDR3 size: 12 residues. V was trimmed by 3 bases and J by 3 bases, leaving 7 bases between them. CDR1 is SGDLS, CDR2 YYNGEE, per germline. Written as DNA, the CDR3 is TGTGCCAGCAGCGGAACTAGCTACGAGCAGTACTTC. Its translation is CASSGTSYEQYF.

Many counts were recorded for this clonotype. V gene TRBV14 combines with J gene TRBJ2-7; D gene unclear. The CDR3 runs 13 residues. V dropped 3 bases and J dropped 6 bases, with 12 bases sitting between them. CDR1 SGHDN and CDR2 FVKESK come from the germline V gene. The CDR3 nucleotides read TGTGCCAGCAGCCAGGAACTTAGTGGCGAGCAGTACTTC. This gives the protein CASSQELSGEQYF.

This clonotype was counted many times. CDR3 coding DNA: TGTGCCAGCAGTTTACAGGGAGCTGATTCACCCCTCCACTTT. Amino acid sequence: CASSLQGADSPLHF. The chain links TRBV12-3 or TRBV12-4 to TRBJ1-6, with D possibly being TRBD1 (5 bases). The germline V and J ends were trimmed by 2 bases and 8 bases, with 10 bases remaining between them. The CDR3 loop spans 14 amino acids.

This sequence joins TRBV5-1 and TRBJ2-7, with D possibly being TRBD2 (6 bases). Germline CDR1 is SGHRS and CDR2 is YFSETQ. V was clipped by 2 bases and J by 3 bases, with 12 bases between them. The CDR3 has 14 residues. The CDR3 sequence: CASSLSGDGYEQYF. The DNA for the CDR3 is TGCGCCAGCAGCTTATCGGGGGATGGCTACGAGCAGTACTTC.

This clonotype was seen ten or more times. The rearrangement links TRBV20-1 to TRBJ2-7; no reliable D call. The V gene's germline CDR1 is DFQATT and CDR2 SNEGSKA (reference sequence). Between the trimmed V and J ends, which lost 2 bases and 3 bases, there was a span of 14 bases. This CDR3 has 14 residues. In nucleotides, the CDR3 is TGCAGTGCTAGACGCCCCTCAGGTGGCTACGAGCAGTACTTC. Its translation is CSARRPSGGYEQYF.

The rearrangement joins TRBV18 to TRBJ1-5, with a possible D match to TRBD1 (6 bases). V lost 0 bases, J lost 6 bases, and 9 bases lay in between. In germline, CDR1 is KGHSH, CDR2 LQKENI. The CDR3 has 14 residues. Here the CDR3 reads CASSPPGAGQPQHF. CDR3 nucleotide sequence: TGTGCCAGCTCACCACCGGGGGCAGGTCAGCCCCAGCATTTT. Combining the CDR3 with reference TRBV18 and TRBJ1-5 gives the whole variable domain NAGVMQNPRHLVRRRGQEARLRCSPMKGHSHVYWYRQLPEEGLKFMVYLQKENIIDESGMPKERFSAEFPKEGPSILRIQQVVRGDSAAYFCASSPPGAGQPQHFGDGTRLSIL.

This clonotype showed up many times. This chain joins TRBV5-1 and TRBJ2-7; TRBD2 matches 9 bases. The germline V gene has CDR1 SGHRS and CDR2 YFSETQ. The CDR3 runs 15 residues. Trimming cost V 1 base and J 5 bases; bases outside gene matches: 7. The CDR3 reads CASSLSSGGNDEQYF. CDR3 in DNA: TGCGCCAGCAGCTTGTCCAGCGGGGGGAACGACGAGCAGTACTTC.

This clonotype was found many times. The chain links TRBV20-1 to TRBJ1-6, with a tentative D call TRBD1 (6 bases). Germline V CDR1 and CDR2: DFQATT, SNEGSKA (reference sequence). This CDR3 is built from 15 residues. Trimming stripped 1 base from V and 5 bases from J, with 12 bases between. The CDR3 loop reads CSARGQGKDNSPLHF. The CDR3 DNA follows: TGCAGTGCTAGAGGGCAGGGGAAAGATAATTCACCCCTCCACTTT.

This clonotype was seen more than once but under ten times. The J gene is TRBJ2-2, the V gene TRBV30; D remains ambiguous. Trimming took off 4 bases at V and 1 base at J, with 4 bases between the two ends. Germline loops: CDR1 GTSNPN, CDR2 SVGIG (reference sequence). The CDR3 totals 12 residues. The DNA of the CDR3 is TGTGCCTGGACGGTGAACACCGGGGAGCTGTTTTTT. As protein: CAWTVNTGELFF.

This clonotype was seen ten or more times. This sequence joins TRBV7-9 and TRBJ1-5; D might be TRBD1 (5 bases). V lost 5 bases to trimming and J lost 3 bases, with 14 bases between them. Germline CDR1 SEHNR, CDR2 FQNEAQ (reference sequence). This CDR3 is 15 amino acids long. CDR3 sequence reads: CASSGVGGVNQPQHF. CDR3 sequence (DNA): TGTGCCAGCAGCGGGGTGGGGGGAGTCAATCAGCCCCAGCATTTT. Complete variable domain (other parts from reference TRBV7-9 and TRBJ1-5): DTGVSQNPRHKITKRGQNVTFRCDPISEHNRLYWYRQTLGQGPEFLTYFQNEAQLEKSRLLSDRFSAERPKGSFSTLEIQRTEQGDSAMYLCASSGVGGVNQPQHFGDGTRLSIL.

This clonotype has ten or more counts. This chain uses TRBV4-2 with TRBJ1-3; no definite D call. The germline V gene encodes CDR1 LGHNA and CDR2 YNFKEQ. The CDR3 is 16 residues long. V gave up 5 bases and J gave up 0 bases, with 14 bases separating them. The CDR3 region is CASSAERVYSGNTIYF. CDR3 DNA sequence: TGTGCCAGCAGCGCAGAGAGGGTTTACTCTGGAAACACCATATATTTT.

The CDR3 loop is CASSSPRGALTDTQYF. The CDR3 DNA is TGTGCCAGCAGTTCCCCTCGGGGGGCCCTCACAGATACGCAGTATTTT. The V call is TRBV12-3 or TRBV12-4, the J call TRBJ2-3; the D gene is possibly TRBD2 (7 bases). The V end lost 4 bases, the J end lost 2 bases, and 16 bases lay between the germline ends. The CDR3 has 16 residues.

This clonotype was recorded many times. CDR3 nucleotide sequence: TGTGCCAGCAGCTTATATCAGGGCGGGACCGGGGAGCTGTTTTTT. This encodes CASSLYQGGTGELFF. J is TRBJ2-2 and V is TRBV7-3; D may match TRBD1 or TRBD2 (5 bases each). This CDR3 comprises 15 residues. Trimming took 2 bases from V and 5 from J, leaving 12 bases between them. Looked up from germline, CDR1 is SGHTA and CDR2 is FQGTGA.

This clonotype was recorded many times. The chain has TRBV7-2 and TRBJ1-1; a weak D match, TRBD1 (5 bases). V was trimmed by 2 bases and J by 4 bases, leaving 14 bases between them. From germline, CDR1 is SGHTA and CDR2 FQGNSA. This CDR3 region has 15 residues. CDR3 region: CASSLTAKRGTEAFF. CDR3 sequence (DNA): TGTGCCAGCAGCTTAACCGCGAAGAGGGGCACTGAAGCTTTCTTT.

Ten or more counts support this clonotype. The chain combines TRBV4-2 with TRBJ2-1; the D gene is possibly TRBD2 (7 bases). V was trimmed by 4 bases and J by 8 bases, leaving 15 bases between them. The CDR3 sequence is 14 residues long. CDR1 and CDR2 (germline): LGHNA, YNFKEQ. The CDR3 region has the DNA TGTGCCAGCAGCCCGGGGGCGGGGAGGGATGAGCAGTTCTTC. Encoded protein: CASSPGAGRDEQFF.

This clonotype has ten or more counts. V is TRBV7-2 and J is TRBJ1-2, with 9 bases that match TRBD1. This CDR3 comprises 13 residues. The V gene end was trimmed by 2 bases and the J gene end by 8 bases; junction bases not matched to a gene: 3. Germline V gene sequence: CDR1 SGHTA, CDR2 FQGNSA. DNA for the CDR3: TGTGCCAGCAGCTTAACAGGGGGCGAAGGCTACACCTTC. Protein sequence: CASSLTGGEGYTF.

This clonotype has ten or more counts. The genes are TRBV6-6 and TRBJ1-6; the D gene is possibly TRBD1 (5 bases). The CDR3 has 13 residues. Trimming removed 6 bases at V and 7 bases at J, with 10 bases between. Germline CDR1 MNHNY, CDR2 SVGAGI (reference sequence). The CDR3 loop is CASRGPSNSPLHF. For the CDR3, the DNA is TGTGCCAGCAGGGGACCCTCAAATTCACCCCTCCACTTT.